This TCR beta chain appears in the sequencing data of a study of blood T cell repertoires in COVID-19. Study information: COVID-19 samples collected from the United States, Italy and Spain covered acute and convalescent phases. PBMCs, B-cell-depleted T cells, or T cells provided the cDNA or gDNA that made up the material.

In the original analysis: The authors estimated nucleated cell counts from reference gene primer amplification. Profiled with immunoSEQ multiplex PCR; TCRdb holds only in-frame clones, not every one. V and J calls plus clone size are reproduced from that table; the DNA served to infer D and trimming. The table includes some 120,000 clones, just under 85% detected once. Trimming shortened V by 5 bases and J by 1 base, and 9 bases separated the two germline ends. This CDR3 region has 13 residues. Germline loops: CDR1 MDHEN, CDR2 SYDVKM. The V and J genes are TRBV28 and TRBJ2-7, with a possible D match to TRBD2 (5 bases). The clonotype was recovered from a woman in her forties or fifties with acute or convalescent COVID-19. Input material: peripheral blood. The CDR3 DNA is TGTGCCAGCAGTCGAGGGTTGTCCTACGAGCAGTACTTC. As protein: CASSRGLSYEQYF.